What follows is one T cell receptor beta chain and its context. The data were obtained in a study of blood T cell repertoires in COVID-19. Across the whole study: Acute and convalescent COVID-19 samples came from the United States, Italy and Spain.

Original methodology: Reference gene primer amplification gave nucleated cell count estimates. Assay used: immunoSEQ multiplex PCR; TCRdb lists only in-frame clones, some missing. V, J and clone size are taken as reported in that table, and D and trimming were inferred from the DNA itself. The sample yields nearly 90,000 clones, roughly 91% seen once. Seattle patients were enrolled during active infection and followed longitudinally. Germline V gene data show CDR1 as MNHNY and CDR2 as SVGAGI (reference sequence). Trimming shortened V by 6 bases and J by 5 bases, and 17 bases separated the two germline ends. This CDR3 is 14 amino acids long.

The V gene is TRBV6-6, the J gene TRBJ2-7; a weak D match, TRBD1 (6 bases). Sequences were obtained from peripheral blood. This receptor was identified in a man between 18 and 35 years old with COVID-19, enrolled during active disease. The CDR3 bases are TGTGCCAGCAGACTTGGACAGCTCCCTAACGAGCAGTACTTC. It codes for CASRLGQLPNEQYF.